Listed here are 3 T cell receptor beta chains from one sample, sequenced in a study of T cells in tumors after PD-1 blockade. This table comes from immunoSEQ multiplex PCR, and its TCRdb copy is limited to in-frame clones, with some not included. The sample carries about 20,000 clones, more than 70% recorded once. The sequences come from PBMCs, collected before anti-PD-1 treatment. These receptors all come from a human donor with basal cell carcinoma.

CDR3 nucleotide sequence: TGTGCCAGCAGTTACGACGGCGGAAGCCTAAATCAGCCCCAGCATTTT. It encodes CASSYDGGSLNQPQHF. J is TRBJ1-5 and V is TRBV6-6; no clear D. The length of the CDR3 is 16 residues. Germline CDR1 MNHNY, CDR2 SVGAGI (reference sequence). V lost 2 bases, J lost 4 bases, and 15 bases lay in between.

CDR3 loop: CASSSTSTDTQYF. DNA of the CDR3: TGTGCCAGCAGCTCAACAAGCACAGATACGCAGTATTTT. This rearrangement joins TRBV7-3 to TRBJ2-3; D is uncertain. V lost 4 bases and J 0 bases, leaving 5 bases between the germline ends. CDR3 size: 13 residues. Germline CDR1 SGHTA, CDR2 FQGTGA.

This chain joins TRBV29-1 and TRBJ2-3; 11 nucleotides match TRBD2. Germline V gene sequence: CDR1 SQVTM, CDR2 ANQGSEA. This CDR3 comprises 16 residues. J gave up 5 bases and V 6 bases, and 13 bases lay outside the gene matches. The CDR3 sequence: CSVSPIAGGPRDTQYF. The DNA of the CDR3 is TGCAGCGTGTCACCTATAGCGGGAGGGCCGCGAGATACGCAGTATTTT.